This entry lists 17 T cell receptor beta chains sequenced from one sample in a study of cytomegalovirus exposure and HLA in healthy donors. PCR amplification relied on 60 Vbeta primers (plus 13 Jbeta primers). TCRdb's copy holds only in-frame clones and misses some; the assay was immunoSEQ multiplex PCR. The sample holds nearly 100,000 clones, around a tenth seen once. The source material was PBMCs. Receptor source: a man between 45 and 60 years old in good health and CMV-seropositive.

This clone was picked up many times. The V gene is TRBV6-1, the J gene TRBJ2-1, with 8 bases aligning to TRBD2. The germline V gene encodes CDR1 MNHNS and CDR2 SASEGT. Trimming took 2 bases from V and 7 from J; bases not matched to a gene: 10. The CDR3 consists of 16 residues. DNA for the CDR3: TGTGCCAGCAGTGAAAATCCAGCGGGAGTAGGTAATGAGCAGTTCTTC. This gives the protein CASSENPAGVGNEQFF.

This clone has more than one count but fewer than ten. V is TRBV6-5 and J is TRBJ1-2, with D possibly being TRBD1 (5 bases). Germline-derived CDR1 and CDR2 are MNHEY and SVGAGI. The V and J ends lost 2 bases and 14 bases respectively, with 15 bases between them. The CDR3 has 12 amino acids. The CDR3 is CASSYTAGGLTF. DNA for the CDR3: TGTGCCAGCAGTTACACGGCGGGGGGTCTTACCTTC.

The table lists this clone with a few counts. This sequence joins TRBV7-8 and TRBJ2-7, with D hard to call. Per the germline V gene, CDR1 is SGHVS and CDR2 is FQNEAQ. Trimming cost V 5 bases and J 6 bases, with 8 bases left between them. The CDR3 is 11 amino acids. Written as DNA, the CDR3 is TGTGCCAGCAGCCTGGCCATCGAGCAGTACTTC. Its protein product is CASSLAIEQYF. Looking up the rest from reference TRBV7-8 and TRBJ2-7 gives the full variable domain: GAGVSQSPRYKVAKRGQDVALRCDPISGHVSLFWYQQALGQGPEFLTYFQNEAQLDKSGLPSDRFFAERPEGSVSTLKIQRTQQEDSAVYLCASSLAIEQYFGPGTRLTVT.

This rearrangement joins TRBV27 to TRBJ2-7, with TRBD2 identical over 9 bases. The germline CDR1 and CDR2 sequences are MNHEY and SMNVEV (reference sequence). The CDR3 length is 13 residues. V trimming: 6 bases; J trimming: 3 bases; junction bases outside the gene matches: 3. CDR3 nucleotide sequence: TGTGCCAGCAGGGGGACTAGCAACTACGAGCAGTACTTC. The encoded protein is CASRGTSNYEQYF.

The J gene is TRBJ1-1, the V gene TRBV18; the D gene is possibly TRBD1 (5 bases). The germline V and J ends were trimmed by 3 bases and 1 base, with 15 bases remaining between them. This CDR3 has 16 amino acids. In germline, CDR1 is KGHSH, CDR2 LQKENI. CDR3 sequence reads: CASSPTDPGKNTEAFF. The CDR3 DNA follows: TGTGCCAGCTCACCTACGGACCCAGGGAAGAACACTGAAGCTTTCTTT.

J is TRBJ1-2 and V is TRBV7-2; the D is unclear. Trimming stripped 5 bases from V and 0 bases from J, with 19 bases between. CDR1 and CDR2 from the germline V gene are SGHTA and FQGNSA. The CDR3 has 17 residues. DNA for the CDR3: TGTGCCAGCAGCCAAAAGGTCACGGAGAGCGCTAACTATGGCTACACCTTC. This gives the protein CASSQKVTESANYGYTF. Full variable domain (rest looked up from reference TRBV7-2 and TRBJ1-2): GAGVSQSPSNKVTEKGKDVELRCDPISGHTALYWYRQSLGQGLEFLIYFQGNSAPDKSGLPSDRFSAERTGGSVSTLTIQRTQQEDSAVYLCASSQKVTESANYGYTFGSGTRLTVV.

The V and J genes are TRBV6-5 and TRBJ2-2, with no clear D. Per the germline V gene, CDR1 is MNHEY and CDR2 is SVGAGI. V lost 0 bases and J lost 6, with 8 bases in between. There are 14 residues in the CDR3. The CDR3, as DNA: TGTGCCAGCAGTTACTCGTCCACGGCCGGGGAGCTGTTTTTT. Protein sequence: CASSYSSTAGELFF.

V usage is TRBV6-1 and J usage is TRBJ2-4, with D maybe TRBD1 (5 bases). Trimming shortened V by 3 bases and J by 2 bases, and 8 bases separated the two germline ends. Germline-derived CDR1 and CDR2 are MNHNS and SASEGT. The CDR3 extends over 14 amino acids. The CDR3 reads CASSEGQPKNIQYF. The CDR3, as DNA: TGTGCCAGCAGTGAGGGGCAGCCCAAAAACATTCAGTACTTC.

This rearrangement joins TRBV5-8 to TRBJ2-2; 7 nucleotides match TRBD1. CDR1 SGHTS and CDR2 YDEGEE come from the germline V gene. The CDR3 is made up of 13 amino acids. The CDR3 DNA is TGTGCGACAGGGCGTCGGAACACCGGGGAGCTGTTTTTT. Its protein is CATGRRNTGELFF.

V is TRBV9 and J is TRBJ2-1; D is possibly TRBD2 (6 bases). The length of the CDR3 is 15 residues. The V gene's germline CDR1 is SGDLS and CDR2 YYNGEE. Trimming cost V 2 bases and J 5 bases, with 14 bases left between them. CDR3 residues: CASSVDLRENNEQFF. The CDR3 DNA reads as TGTGCCAGCAGCGTTGATCTGCGGGAAAACAATGAGCAGTTCTTC.

The chain combines TRBV28 with TRBJ1-2; D possibly corresponds to TRBD1 (6 bases). This CDR3 comprises 15 residues. Germline loops: CDR1 MDHEN, CDR2 SYDVKM. V gave up 5 bases and J gave up 1 base, with 14 bases separating them. The CDR3 region has the DNA TGTGCCAGCAGTCACGGGGCAGGGGTTAACTATGGCTACACCTTC. It encodes CASSHGAGVNYGYTF.

The J gene is TRBJ2-1, the V gene TRBV5-1; D is undetermined. The CDR3 runs to 12 residues. Deletions cut 6 bases from V and 6 bases from J, with 10 bases between. The germline CDR1 and CDR2 sequences are SGHRS and YFSETQ. The CDR3: CASTESGNEQFF. CDR3 nucleotide sequence: TGCGCCAGCACGGAGTCCGGCAATGAGCAGTTCTTC.

The table lists this clone with a few counts. CDR3 sequence: CSGQITGKYEQYF. The DNA of the CDR3 is TGCAGCGGACAGATAACAGGAAAATACGAGCAGTACTTC. The V call is TRBV29-1, the J call TRBJ2-7; D perhaps matches TRBD1 (5 bases). Germline loops: CDR1 SQVTM, CDR2 ANQGSEA. With 7 bases removed from V and 4 bases from J, the gap between germline ends came to 17 bases. This CDR3 is built from 13 residues.

The chain combines TRBV28 with TRBJ2-3; 9 positions agree with TRBD1. V shed 4 bases and J 4 bases; nucleotides not matched to a gene: 6. Germline lookup yields CDR1 MDHEN and CDR2 SYDVKM. The CDR3 is made up of 15 amino acids. The CDR3 here is CASSSPGQGADTQYF. For the CDR3, the DNA is TGTGCCAGCAGTTCACCGGGACAGGGAGCAGATACGCAGTATTTT.

This clone has more than one count but fewer than ten. The rearrangement links TRBV30 to TRBJ1-2; TRBD1 might be the D (5 bases). CDR3 size: 14 residues. Trimming cost V 3 bases and J 6 bases, with 17 bases left between them. The germline V gene encodes CDR1 GTSNPN and CDR2 SVGIG (reference sequence). The DNA for the CDR3 is TGTGCCTGGAGACTGTTGGGCAGGGCGAATGGCTACACCTTC. Its protein product is CAWRLLGRANGYTF.

V gene TRBV9 combines with J gene TRBJ1-1; D remains ambiguous. Germline V gives CDR1 SGDLS, CDR2 YYNGEE. The CDR3 contains 13 residues. The ends were cut back, 0 bases at V and 6 bases at J, with 9 bases in the middle. CDR3 sequence reads: CASSVGVGAEAFF. CDR3 coding DNA: TGTGCCAGCAGCGTAGGGGTAGGAGCTGAAGCTTTCTTT. Using reference TRBV9 and TRBJ1-1 for the parts outside the CDR3, the full variable domain is DSGVTQTPKHLITATGQRVTLRCSPRSGDLSVYWYQQSLDQGLQFLIQYYNGEERAKGNILERFSAQQFPDLHSELNLSSLELGDSALYFCASSVGVGAEAFFGQGTRLTVV.

A note on this clone: Sequence at one end of the junction differs from germline and may be a read error. This chain connects TRBV10-3 to TRBJ1-2, with D possibly being TRBD1 (5 bases). This CDR3 region has 13 residues. CDR1 ENHRY and CDR2 SYGVKD come from the germline V gene. CDR3 in amino acids: CATSTMIQGGYTF. The CDR3 bases are TGTGCCACCAGTACGATGATCCAGGGAGGCTACACCTTC.